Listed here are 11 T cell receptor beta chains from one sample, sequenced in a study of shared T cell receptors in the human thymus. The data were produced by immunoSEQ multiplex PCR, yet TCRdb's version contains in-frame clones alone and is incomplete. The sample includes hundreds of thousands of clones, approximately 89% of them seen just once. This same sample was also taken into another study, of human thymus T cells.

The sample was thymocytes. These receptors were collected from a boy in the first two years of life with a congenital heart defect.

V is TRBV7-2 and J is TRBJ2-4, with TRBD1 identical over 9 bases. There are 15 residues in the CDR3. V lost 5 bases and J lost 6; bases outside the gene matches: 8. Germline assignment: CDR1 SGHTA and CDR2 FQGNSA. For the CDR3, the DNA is TGTGCCAGCAGCCCAACAGGGGGCCTTGGAAACATTCAGTACTTC. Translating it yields CASSPTGGLGNIQYF.

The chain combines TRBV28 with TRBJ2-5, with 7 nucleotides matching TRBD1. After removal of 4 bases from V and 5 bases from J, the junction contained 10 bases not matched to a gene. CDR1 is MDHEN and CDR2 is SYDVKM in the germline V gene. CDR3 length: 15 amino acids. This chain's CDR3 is CASSSPRTGTETQYF. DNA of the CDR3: TGTGCCAGCAGTTCACCAAGGACAGGCACGGAGACCCAGTACTTC.

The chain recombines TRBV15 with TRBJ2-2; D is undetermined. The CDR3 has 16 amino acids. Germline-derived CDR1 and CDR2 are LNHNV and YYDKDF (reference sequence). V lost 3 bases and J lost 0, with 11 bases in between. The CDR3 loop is CATSSLRWPNTGELFF. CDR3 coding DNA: TGTGCCACCAGCAGCCTGAGGTGGCCGAACACCGGGGAGCTGTTTTTT.

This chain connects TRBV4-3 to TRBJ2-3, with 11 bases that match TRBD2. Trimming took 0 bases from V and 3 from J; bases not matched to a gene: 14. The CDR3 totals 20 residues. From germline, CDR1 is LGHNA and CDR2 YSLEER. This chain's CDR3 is CASSQEEEGTSGRETDTQYF. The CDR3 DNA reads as TGCGCCAGCAGCCAAGAAGAGGAAGGGACTAGCGGCCGGGAAACAGATACGCAGTATTTT.

The CDR3, as DNA: TGTGCCAGCAGCCTCAGGGGCCGCATGAACACTGAAGCTTTCTTT. Encoded protein: CASSLRGRMNTEAFF. The V call is TRBV14, the J call TRBJ1-1; maybe TRBD1 (6 bases). The CDR3 sequence is 15 residues long. CDR1 and CDR2 (germline): SGHDN, FVKESK. V was pared by 4 bases and J by 0 bases, with 12 bases between.

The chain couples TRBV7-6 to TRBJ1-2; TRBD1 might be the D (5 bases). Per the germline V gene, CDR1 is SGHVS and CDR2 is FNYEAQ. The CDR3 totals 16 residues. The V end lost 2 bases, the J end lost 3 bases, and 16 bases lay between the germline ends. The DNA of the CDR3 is TGTGCCAGCAGCTTAAACCGACAGCCTAACGACTATGGCTACACCTTC. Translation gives CASSLNRQPNDYGYTF.

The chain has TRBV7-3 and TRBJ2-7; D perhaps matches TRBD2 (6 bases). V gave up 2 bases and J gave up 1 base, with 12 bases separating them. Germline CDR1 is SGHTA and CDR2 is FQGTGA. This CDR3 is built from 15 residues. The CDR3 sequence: CASSLAGGASYEQYF. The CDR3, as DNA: TGTGCCAGCAGCTTAGCTGGCGGGGCATCCTACGAGCAGTACTTC. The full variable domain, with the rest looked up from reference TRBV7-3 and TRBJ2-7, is GAGVSQTPSNKVTEKGKYVELRCDPISGHTALYWYRQSLGQGPEFLIYFQGTGAADDSGLPNDRFFAVRPEGSVSTLKIQRTERGDSAVYLCASSLAGGASYEQYFGPGTRLTVT.

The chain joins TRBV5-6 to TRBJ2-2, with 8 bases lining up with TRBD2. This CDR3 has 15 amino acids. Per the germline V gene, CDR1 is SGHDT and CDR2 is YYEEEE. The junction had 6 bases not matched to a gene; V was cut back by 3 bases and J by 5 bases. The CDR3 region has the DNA TGTGCCAGCAGCTCCGGGAGGGGGGGAACCGGGGAGCTGTTTTTT. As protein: CASSSGRGGTGELFF.

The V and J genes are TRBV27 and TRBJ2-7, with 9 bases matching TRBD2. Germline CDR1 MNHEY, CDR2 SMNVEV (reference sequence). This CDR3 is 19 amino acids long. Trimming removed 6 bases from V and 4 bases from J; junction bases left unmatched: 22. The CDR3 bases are TGTGCCAGCAGGCCGTCTGACTCTTTATCGCTAGCGGGGACTTACGAGCAGTACTTC. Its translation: CASRPSDSLSLAGTYEQYF.

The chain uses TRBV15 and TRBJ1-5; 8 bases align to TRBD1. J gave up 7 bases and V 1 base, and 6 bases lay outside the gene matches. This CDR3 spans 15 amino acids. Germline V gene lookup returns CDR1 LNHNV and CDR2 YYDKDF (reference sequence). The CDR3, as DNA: TGTGCCACCAGCAGAGTCGCGACAGGGGACCAGCCCCAGCATTTT. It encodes CATSRVATGDQPQHF.

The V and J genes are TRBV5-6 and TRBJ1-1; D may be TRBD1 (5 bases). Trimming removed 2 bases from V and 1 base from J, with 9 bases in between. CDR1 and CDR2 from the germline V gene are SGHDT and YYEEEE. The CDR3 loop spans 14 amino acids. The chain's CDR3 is CASSFLGQNTEAFF. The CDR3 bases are TGTGCCAGCAGCTTTTTAGGACAGAACACTGAAGCTTTCTTT. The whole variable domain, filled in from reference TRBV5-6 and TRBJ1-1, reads DAGVTQSPTHLIKTRGQQVTLRCSPKSGHDTVSWYQQALGQGPQFIFQYYEEEERQRGNFPDRFSGHQFPNYSSELNVNALLLGDSALYLCASSFLGQNTEAFFGQGTRLTVV.